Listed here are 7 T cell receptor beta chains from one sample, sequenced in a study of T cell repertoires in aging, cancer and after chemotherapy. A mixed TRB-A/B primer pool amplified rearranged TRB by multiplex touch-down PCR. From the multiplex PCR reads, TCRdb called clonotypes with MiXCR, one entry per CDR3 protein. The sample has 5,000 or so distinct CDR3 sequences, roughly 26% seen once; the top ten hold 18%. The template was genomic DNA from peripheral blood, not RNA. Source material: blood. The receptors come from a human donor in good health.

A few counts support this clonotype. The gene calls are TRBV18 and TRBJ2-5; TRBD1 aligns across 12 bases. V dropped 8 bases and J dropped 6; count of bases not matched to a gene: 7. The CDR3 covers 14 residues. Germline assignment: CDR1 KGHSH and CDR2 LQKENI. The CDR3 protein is CASLGQGASKTQYF. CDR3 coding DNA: TGTGCCAGCCTGGGACAGGGGGCTTCGAAGACCCAGTACTTC.

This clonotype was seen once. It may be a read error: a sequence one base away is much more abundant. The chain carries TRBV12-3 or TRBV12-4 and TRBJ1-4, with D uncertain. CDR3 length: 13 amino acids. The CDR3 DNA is TGTGCCAGCACATGGAAGGCTAATAAAAAACTGTTTTTT. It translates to CASTWKANKKLFF.

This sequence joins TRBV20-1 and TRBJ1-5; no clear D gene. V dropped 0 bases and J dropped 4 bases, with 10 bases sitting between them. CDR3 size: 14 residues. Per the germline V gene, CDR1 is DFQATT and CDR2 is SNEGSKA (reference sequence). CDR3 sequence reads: CSARDRFPNQPQHF. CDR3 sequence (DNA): TGCAGTGCTAGAGATCGTTTCCCAAATCAGCCCCAGCATTTT.

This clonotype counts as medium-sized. This CDR3 reads CAWLNRVGQGSYEQYF. The DNA of the CDR3 is TGTGCCTGGCTTAATCGGGTAGGACAGGGGTCCTACGAGCAGTACTTC. The chain has TRBV30 and TRBJ2-7, with 9 bases identical to TRBD1. The CDR3 covers 16 residues. The germline gives CDR1 GTSNPN, CDR2 SVGIG (reference sequence). Trimming removed 5 bases from V and 1 base from J; junction bases left unmatched: 12.

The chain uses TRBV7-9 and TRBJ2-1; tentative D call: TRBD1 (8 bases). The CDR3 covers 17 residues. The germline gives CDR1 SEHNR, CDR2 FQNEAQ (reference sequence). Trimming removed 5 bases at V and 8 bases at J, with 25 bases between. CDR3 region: CASSPTTRTGRVDEQFF. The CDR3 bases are TGTGCCAGCAGCCCCACAACCCGGACAGGGAGGGTGGATGAGCAGTTCTTC.

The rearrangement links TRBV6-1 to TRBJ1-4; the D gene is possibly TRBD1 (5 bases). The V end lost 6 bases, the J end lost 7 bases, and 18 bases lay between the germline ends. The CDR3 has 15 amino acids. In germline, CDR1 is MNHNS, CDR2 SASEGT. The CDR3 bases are TGTGCCAGCAGATCCGAAACAGGTTCCGCTGAAAAACTGTTTTTT. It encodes CASRSETGSAEKLFF.

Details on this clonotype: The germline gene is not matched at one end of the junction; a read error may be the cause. The CDR3 DNA reads TGTGCCAGCAGCTTAGGACAGGAAAACATTAAGTACTTC. It translates to CASSLGQENIKYF. This sequence joins TRBV5-4 and TRBJ2-4; 7 bases align to TRBD1. The germline CDR1 and CDR2 sequences are SGHNT and YYREEE (reference sequence). The CDR3 has 13 amino acids.